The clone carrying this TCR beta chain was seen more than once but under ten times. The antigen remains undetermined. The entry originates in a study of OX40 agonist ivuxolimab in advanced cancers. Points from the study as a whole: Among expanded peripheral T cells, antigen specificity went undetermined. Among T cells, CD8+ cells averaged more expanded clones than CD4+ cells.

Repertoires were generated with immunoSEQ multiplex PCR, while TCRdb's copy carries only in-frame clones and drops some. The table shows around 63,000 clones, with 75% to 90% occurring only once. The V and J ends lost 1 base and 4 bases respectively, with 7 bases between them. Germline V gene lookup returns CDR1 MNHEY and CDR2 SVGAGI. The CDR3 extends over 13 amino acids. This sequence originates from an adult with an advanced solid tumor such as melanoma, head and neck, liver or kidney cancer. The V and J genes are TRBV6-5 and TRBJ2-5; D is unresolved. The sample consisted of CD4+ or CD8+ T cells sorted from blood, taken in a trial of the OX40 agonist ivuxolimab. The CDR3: CASSYYNGETQYF. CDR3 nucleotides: TGTGCCAGCAGTTACTATAACGGAGAGACCCAGTACTTC.